These T cell receptor beta chains were read from a single sample in a study of T cells in Graves' hyperthyroidism and ophthalmopathy. TCRdb re-called the multiplex PCR reads with MiXCR, one entry per CDR3 protein. The data show approximately 640,000 distinct CDR3 sequences, 17% seen once. The sample taken for sequencing was blood. These receptors were collected from a man aged 45-65 years with Graves' hyperthyroidism. Each CDR3 is given with its conserved first and last residue. A D gene is named only where the DNA matches it firmly. Clone size is given for some rows only: seen once, a few or many times, or a class if the clone is expanded.

D	V	size	J	CDR3	DNA
TRBD2	TRBV19	few	TRBJ2-1	CASRVGGRDTEQFF	TGTGCCAGTAGAGTAGGCGGGAGGGATACTGAGCAGTTCTTC
NA	TRBV5-6	few	TRBJ2-3	CASSSDSPDTQYF	TGTGCCAGCAGCTCAGATAGTCCAGATACGCAGTATTTT
TRBD1	TRBV12-3/TRBV12-4	many	TRBJ1-2	CASSLGGQDYGYTF	TGTGCCAGCAGTTTAGGGGGACAGGACTATGGCTACACCTTC
NA	TRBV7-9	NA	TRBJ2-2	CASSLSLGTGELFF	TGTGCCAGCAGCTTATCTCTGGGCACCGGGGAGCTGTTTTTT
NA	TRBV30	few	TRBJ2-1	CAWSPTRQAYNEQFF	TGTGCCTGGAGTCCAACTAGACAAGCCTACAATGAGCAGTTCTTC
NA	TRBV11-3	many	TRBJ2-5	CASSSTGLLGETQYF	TGTGCCAGCAGCTCGACAGGACTGCTCGGGGAGACCCAGTACTTC
NA	TRBV28	many	TRBJ1-5	CASSPGGRGDQPQHF	TGTGCCAGCAGTCCCGGTGGCAGGGGAGATCAGCCCCAGCATTTT
NA	TRBV28	many	TRBJ2-3	CASSSPQSDATDTQYF	TGTGCCAGCAGTTCCCCCCAGTCCGATGCCACAGATACGCAGTATTTT
NA	TRBV2	many	TRBJ2-3	CASSDNRGGRTDTQYF	TGTGCCAGCAGTGATAACAGGGGAGGGCGCACAGATACGCAGTATTTT
TRBD1	TRBV20-1	few	TRBJ2-7	CSARFHRGDYEQYF	TGCAGTGCTAGATTTCACAGGGGCGACTACGAGCAGTACTTC
NA	TRBV5-1	many	TRBJ2-3	CASSTTRPSTDTQYF	TGCGCCAGCAGTACCACACGACCTAGCACAGATACGCAGTATTTT
NA	TRBV12-3/TRBV12-4	many	TRBJ1-5	CASTHRGARDQPQHF	TGTGCCAGCACCCACCGGGGCGCGAGGGATCAGCCCCAGCATTTT
TRBD2	TRBV7-2	many	TRBJ2-3	CASSSASSGSTDTQYF	TGTGCCAGCAGCTCCGCCTCTAGCGGAAGCACAGATACGCAGTATTTT
TRBD2	TRBV11-2	many	TRBJ2-1	CASSSLAGVRYEQFF	TGTGCCAGCAGCTCACTAGCGGGAGTGAGGTATGAGCAGTTCTTC
NA	TRBV30	many	TRBJ1-5	CAWSTRANQPQHF	TGTGCCTGGAGTACCAGGGCCAATCAGCCCCAGCATTTT
NA	TRBV5-1	NA	TRBJ2-3	CASSFDGSADTQYF	TGCGCCAGCAGCTTCGACGGGAGCGCAGATACGCAGTATTTT
NA	TRBV2	many	TRBJ1-2	CASSEGATGNYGYTF	TGTGCCAGCAGTGAAGGAGCAACAGGGAACTATGGCTACACCTTC
TRBD1	TRBV19	NA	TRBJ2-1	CASTSQPGQGFHEQFF	TGTGCCAGTACCTCACAACCGGGACAGGGATTCCATGAGCAGTTCTTC
NA	TRBV6-2/TRBV6-3	NA	TRBJ2-4	CASSDLQGWNIQYF	TGTGCCAGCAGTGACTTACAGGGATGGAACATTCAGTACTTC
NA	TRBV28	many	TRBJ1-5	CASSLDRLNQPQHF	TGTGCCAGCAGCCTGGACAGACTCAATCAGCCCCAGCATTTT
NA	TRBV18	many	TRBJ2-3	CASSPDSSYDTQYF	TGTGCCAGCTCACCGGACAGCTCTTACGATACGCAGTATTTT
NA	TRBV7-2	many	TRBJ1-1	CASSPRVRSTEAFF	TGTGCCAGCAGCCCTAGGGTAAGAAGCACTGAAGCTTTCTTT
TRBD1	TRBV29-1	NA	TRBJ2-5	CSVDLDRDQETQYF	TGCAGCGTCGACCTCGACAGGGACCAAGAGACCCAGTACTTC
TRBD2	TRBV7-3	few	TRBJ2-2	CASSITGLAGSSSGELFF	TGTGCCAGCAGCATTACGGGACTAGCGGGGTCCAGTAGCGGGGAGCTGTTTTTT
NA	TRBV10-3	many	TRBJ2-1	CAISAGTYNEQFF	TGTGCCATCAGTGCCGGGACCTACAATGAGCAGTTCTTC
NA	TRBV10-3	many	TRBJ1-5	CAIGRENQPQHF	TGTGCCATAGGACGGGAAAATCAGCCCCAGCATTTT
TRBD1	TRBV2	many	TRBJ1-1	CASSEQGASTEAFF	TGTGCCAGCAGCGAACAGGGGGCAAGTACTGAAGCTTTCTTT
TRBD2	TRBV2	NA	TRBJ2-7	CASSPGLAGPAGEQYF	TGTGCCAGCAGCCCCGGACTAGCGGGACCTGCGGGGGAGCAGTACTTC
TRBD1	TRBV27	few	TRBJ2-3	CASSLGDRAPDTQYF	TGTGCCAGCAGTTTAGGCGACAGGGCGCCCGATACGCAGTATTTT
TRBD1	TRBV28	many	TRBJ1-2	CASSAGTESNYGYTF	TGTGCCAGCAGTGCCGGGACAGAGTCTAACTATGGCTACACCTTC
NA	TRBV12-3/TRBV12-4	NA	TRBJ1-1	CASRLWGPQEAFF	TGTGCCAGTCGCTTGTGGGGACCGCAAGAAGCTTTCTTT
NA	TRBV9	many	TRBJ1-4	CASSGPEGTADIGEKLFF	TGTGCCAGCAGCGGACCGGAGGGGACGGCGGATATAGGGGAAAAACTGTTTTTT
NA	TRBV2	many	TRBJ2-3	CASSAREGTDTQYF	TGTGCCAGCAGTGCCAGGGAGGGCACAGATACGCAGTATTTT
TRBD2	TRBV13	few	TRBJ2-3	CASSSLLAGEADTQYF	TGTGCCAGCAGCTCCCTACTAGCGGGAGAGGCAGATACGCAGTATTTT
TRBD1	TRBV20-1	many	TRBJ2-5	CSARPGTGGRETQYF	TGCAGTGCTAGACCCGGGACAGGGGGCCGAGAGACCCAGTACTTC
NA	TRBV13	NA	TRBJ2-7	CASSFRRVAESPYEQYF	TGTGCCAGCAGCTTCAGGAGGGTGGCGGAGAGCCCCTACGAGCAGTACTTC
NA	TRBV24-1	few	TRBJ1-5	CATQEGTGNQPQHF	TGTGCCACCCAAGAAGGGACGGGCAATCAGCCCCAGCATTTT
NA	TRBV2	many	TRBJ2-3	CASSSQTLRTDTQYF	TGTGCCAGCAGTTCGCAGACTCTTCGCACAGATACGCAGTATTTT
NA	TRBV28	few	TRBJ1-2	CASSPGPTNYGYTF	TGTGCCAGTAGCCCCGGGCCGACAAACTATGGCTACACCTTC
NA	TRBV28	many	TRBJ1-6	CASSPIERYNSPLHF	TGTGCCAGCAGCCCCATTGAGAGGTATAATTCACCCCTCCACTTT
NA	TRBV29-1	many	TRBJ2-7	CSVEDKTGDPYEQYF	TGCAGCGTTGAAGATAAGACAGGCGACCCCTACGAGCAGTACTTC
TRBD1	TRBV28	many	TRBJ1-1	CASILPRGTGGYTEAFF	TGTGCCAGCATCCTACCTAGGGGGACAGGGGGTTACACTGAAGCTTTCTTT